This TCR beta chain is from a study of memory CD4+ T cells and cytomegalovirus serostatus. Only in-frame clones appear in the TCRdb table, and some are missing; sequencing was by immunoSEQ multiplex PCR. Altogether around 63,000 clones are present, 80% being singletons, with the ten largest covering less than 0.6%. CDR1 is SGHTS and CDR2 is YDEGEE in the germline V gene. This CDR3 has 15 amino acids. V was pared by 0 bases and J by 3 bases, with 12 bases between. Single viable CD3+CD4+CD8-CD45RO+ cells were sorted as the memory CD4+ T cells. This clonotype originated in an adult in good health and CMV-seronegative. Some clones in this sample may be carry-over from other donors' samples. What was sequenced was memory CD4+ T cells from blood. The V call is TRBV5-8, the J call TRBJ1-1; possibly TRBD1 for D (5 bases). This CDR3 reads CASSLVGGWYTEAFF. The CDR3 DNA follows: TGTGCCAGCAGCTTGGTCGGGGGGTGGTACACTGAAGCTTTCTTT.